This T cell receptor (beta chain) was profiled in a study of blood T cell repertoires in COVID-19. Within 2 weeks of study entry, exposed participants had contacted a PCR-confirmed or clinician-diagnosed COVID-19 case. Sequenced by immunoSEQ multiplex PCR; TCRdb stores in-frame clones only, minus some. The table lists approximately 280,000 clones, roughly 85% of them singletons. The germline CDR1 and CDR2 sequences are LNHDA and SQIVND (reference sequence). The CDR3 length is 15 residues. V trimming: 4 bases; J trimming: 6 bases; junction bases outside the gene matches: 6. The origin of this receptor is a man between 40 and 49 years old who had been exposed to COVID-19. Sequencing was carried out using PBMCs or T cells enriched from blood (not recorded which). The chain joins TRBV19 to TRBJ2-1; TRBD2 agrees at 10 bases. The CDR3 sequence: CASSTSSGSSNEQFF. In nucleotides, the CDR3 is TGTGCCAGTAGTACTTCTAGCGGGAGCTCCAATGAGCAGTTCTTC.